This T cell receptor (beta chain) was captured in a study of cytomegalovirus exposure and HLA in healthy donors. Germline V gene lookup returns CDR1 SGHVS and CDR2 FQNEAQ. The length of the CDR3 is 13 residues. Germline trimming cut 7 bases from V and 4 bases from J; bases unmatched to any gene: 4. Primers included in the PCR were 60 Vbeta and 13 Jbeta primers. The data were produced by immunoSEQ multiplex PCR, yet TCRdb's version contains in-frame clones alone and is incomplete. The sample carries 74,000 or so clones, around 79% recorded once. Sequenced material: PBMCs. The sequence was obtained from a woman in her forties in good health and CMV-seropositive. The chain recombines TRBV7-8 with TRBJ1-5; 7 bases agree with TRBD1. CDR3 DNA sequence: TGTGCCAGCAACGAACAGGGGAATCAGCCCCAGCATTTT. This translates into CASNEQGNQPQHF.